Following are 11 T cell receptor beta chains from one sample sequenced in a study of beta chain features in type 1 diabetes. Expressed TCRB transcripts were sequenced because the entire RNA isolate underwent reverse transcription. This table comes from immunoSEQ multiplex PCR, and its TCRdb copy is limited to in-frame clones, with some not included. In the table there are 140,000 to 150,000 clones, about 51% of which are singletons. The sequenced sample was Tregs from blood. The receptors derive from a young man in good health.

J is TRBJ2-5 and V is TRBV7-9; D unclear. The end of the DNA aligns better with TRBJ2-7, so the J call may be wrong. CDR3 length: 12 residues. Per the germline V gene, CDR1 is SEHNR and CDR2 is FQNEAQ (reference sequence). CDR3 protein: CASSQATYEQYF. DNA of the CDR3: TGTGCCAGCAGCCAAGCAACCTACGAGCAGTACTTC.

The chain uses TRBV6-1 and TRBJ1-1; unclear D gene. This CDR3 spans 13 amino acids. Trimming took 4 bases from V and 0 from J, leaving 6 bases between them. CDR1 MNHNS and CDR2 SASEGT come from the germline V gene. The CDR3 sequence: CASSGLMNTEAFF. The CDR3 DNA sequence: TGTGCCAGCAGTGGTCTAATGAACACTGAAGCTTTCTTT.

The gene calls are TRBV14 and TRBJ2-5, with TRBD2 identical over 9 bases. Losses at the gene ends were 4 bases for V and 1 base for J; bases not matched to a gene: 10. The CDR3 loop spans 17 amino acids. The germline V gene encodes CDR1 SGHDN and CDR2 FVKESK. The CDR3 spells CASSRQRGARTQETQYF. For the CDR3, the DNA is TGTGCCAGCAGCCGACAGCGGGGGGCCCGAACCCAAGAGACCCAGTACTTC.

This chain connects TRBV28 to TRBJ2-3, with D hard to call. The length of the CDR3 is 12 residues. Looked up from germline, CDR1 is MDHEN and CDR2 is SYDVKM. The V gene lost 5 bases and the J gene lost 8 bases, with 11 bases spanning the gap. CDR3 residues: CASSATSLTQYF. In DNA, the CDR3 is TGTGCCAGCAGTGCGACTTCTCTTACGCAGTATTTT.

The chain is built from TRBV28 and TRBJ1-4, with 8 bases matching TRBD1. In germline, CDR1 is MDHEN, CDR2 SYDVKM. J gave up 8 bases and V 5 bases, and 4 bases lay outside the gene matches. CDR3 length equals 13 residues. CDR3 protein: CASSDRGREKLFF. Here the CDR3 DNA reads TGTGCCAGCAGTGACAGGGGACGCGAAAAACTGTTTTTT.

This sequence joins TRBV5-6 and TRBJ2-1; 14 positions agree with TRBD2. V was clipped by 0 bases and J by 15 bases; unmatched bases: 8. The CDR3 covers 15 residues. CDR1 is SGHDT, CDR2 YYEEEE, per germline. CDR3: CASSLGRLAGGLGFF. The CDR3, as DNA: TGTGCCAGCAGCTTGGGACGACTAGCGGGGGGGCTGGGGTTCTTC.

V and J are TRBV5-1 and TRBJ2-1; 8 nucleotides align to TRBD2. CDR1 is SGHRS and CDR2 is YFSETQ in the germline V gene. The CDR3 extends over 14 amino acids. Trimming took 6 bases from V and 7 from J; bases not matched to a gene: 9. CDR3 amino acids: CASNPTSAVNEQFF. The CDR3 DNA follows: TGCGCCAGCAACCCGACTAGCGCGGTGAATGAGCAGTTCTTC.

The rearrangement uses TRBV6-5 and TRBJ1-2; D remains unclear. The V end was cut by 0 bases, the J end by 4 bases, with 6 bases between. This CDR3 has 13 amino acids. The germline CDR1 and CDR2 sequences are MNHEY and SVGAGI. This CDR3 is CASSYSSVYGYTF. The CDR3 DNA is TGTGCCAGCAGTTACTCCAGCGTCTATGGCTACACCTTC.

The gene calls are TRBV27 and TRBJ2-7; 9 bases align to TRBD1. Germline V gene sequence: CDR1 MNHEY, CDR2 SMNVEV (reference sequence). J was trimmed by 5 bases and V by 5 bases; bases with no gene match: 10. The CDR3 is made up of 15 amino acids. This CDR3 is CASSTPRDRDHEQYF. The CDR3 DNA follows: TGTGCCAGCAGTACCCCCCGGGACAGGGACCACGAGCAGTACTTC.

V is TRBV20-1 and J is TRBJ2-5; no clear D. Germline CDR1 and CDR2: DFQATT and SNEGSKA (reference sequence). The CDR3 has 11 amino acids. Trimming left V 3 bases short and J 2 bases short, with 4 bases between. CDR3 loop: CSARQQETQYF. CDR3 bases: TGCAGTGCTAGGCAGCAAGAGACCCAGTACTTC.

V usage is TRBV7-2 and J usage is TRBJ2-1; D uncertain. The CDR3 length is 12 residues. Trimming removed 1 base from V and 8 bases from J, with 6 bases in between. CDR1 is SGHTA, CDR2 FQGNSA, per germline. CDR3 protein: CASSLVGHEQFF. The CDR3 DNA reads TGTGCCAGCAGCTTAGTTGGCCATGAGCAGTTCTTC.